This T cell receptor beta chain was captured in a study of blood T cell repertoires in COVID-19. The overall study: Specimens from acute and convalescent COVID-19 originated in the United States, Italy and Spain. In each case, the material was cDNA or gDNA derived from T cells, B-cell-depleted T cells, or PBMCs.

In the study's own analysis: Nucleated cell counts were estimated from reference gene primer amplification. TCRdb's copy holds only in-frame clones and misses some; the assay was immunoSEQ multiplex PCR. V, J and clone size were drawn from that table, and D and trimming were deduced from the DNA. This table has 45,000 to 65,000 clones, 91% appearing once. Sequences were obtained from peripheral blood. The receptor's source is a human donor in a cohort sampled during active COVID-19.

CDR3 amino acids: CASSPTGWRAFF. CDR3 DNA: TGTGCCAGCAGCCCCACAGGGTGGAGAGCTTTCTTT. The chain combines TRBV7-2 with TRBJ1-1; perhaps TRBD1 as D (6 bases). The CDR3 spans 12 residues. Trimming took 5 bases from V and 10 from J, leaving 14 bases between them. Germline V gene lookup returns CDR1 SGHTA and CDR2 FQGNSA.